These 14 T cell receptor beta chains were sequenced from one sample in a study of shared clonotypes between healthy human individuals. Data came from immunoSEQ multiplex PCR; TCRdb stores just in-frame clones and leaves some out. The table has about 1 million clones, about 70% seen once; the top ten hold approximately 1.5%. The sequenced material came from memory CD4+ T cells sorted from blood. Noted subset: CD45RA-negative fraction. All receptors come from a young man in good health.

The chain is built from TRBV7-2 and TRBJ1-5; no clear D. This CDR3 is built from 13 residues. Trimming cost V 0 bases and J 3 bases, with 3 bases left between them. From germline, CDR1 is SGHTA and CDR2 FQGNSA. The CDR3, as DNA: TGTGCCAGCAGCTTAGCTTTCAATCAGCCCCAGCATTTT. Protein: CASSLAFNQPQHF.

The chain joins TRBV30 to TRBJ2-5; no definite D call. The J call is uncertain, as TRBJ2-7 better fits the DNA end. This CDR3 comprises 15 residues. Germline V gives CDR1 GTSNPN, CDR2 SVGIG (reference sequence). The CDR3, as DNA: TGTGCCTGGACTCGACAAGAGGCAGGCTCCTACGAGCAGTACTTC. Its translation is CAWTRQEAGSYEQYF.

DNA of the CDR3: TGCGCCAGCAGCTCGGGGGGACAGCGTGGAACTGAAGCTTTCTTT. Protein sequence: CASSSGGQRGTEAFF. This sequence joins TRBV5-1 and TRBJ1-1; 7 bases line up with TRBD1. V gave up 3 bases and J gave up 5 bases; unmatched junction bases: 10. In germline, CDR1 is SGHRS, CDR2 YFSETQ. This CDR3 is built from 15 residues.

V usage is TRBV6-1 and J usage is TRBJ1-1; unclear D gene. Germline CDR1 MNHNS, CDR2 SASEGT. The V end was cut by 5 bases, the J end by 3 bases, with 10 bases between. This CDR3 region has 13 residues. CDR3 amino acids: CASSRHVDTEAFF. CDR3 nucleotides: TGTGCCAGCAGTCGACACGTGGACACTGAAGCTTTCTTT.

This clone was observed a handful of times. The CDR3 reads CSASNQPQHF. CDR3 sequence (DNA): TGCAGTGCCTCTAATCAGCCCCAGCATTTT. The chain recombines TRBV20-1 with TRBJ1-5; unclear D gene. The CDR3 covers 10 residues. Per the germline V gene, CDR1 is DFQATT and CDR2 is SNEGSKA (reference sequence). V dropped 6 bases and J dropped 4 bases, with 4 bases sitting between them.

This clone was observed a few times. V gene TRBV7-2 combines with J gene TRBJ2-1, with 7 bases lining up with TRBD2. V trimming: 5 bases; J trimming: 2 bases; junction bases outside the gene matches: 3. This CDR3 has 14 amino acids. Germline CDR1 and CDR2: SGHTA and FQGNSA. Written as DNA, the CDR3 is TGTGCCAGCAGCCCCCGGGGGGCCTACAATGAGCAGTTCTTC. It specifies CASSPRGAYNEQFF.

This clone was seen a few times. V usage is TRBV5-4 and J usage is TRBJ1-1; TRBD1 might be the D (5 bases). The germline V and J ends were trimmed by 0 bases and 5 bases, with 17 bases remaining between them. CDR3 length equals 16 residues. Looked up from germline, CDR1 is SGHNT and CDR2 is YYREEE (reference sequence). The CDR3: CASSLDSSGGGTEAFF. DNA for the CDR3: TGTGCCAGCAGCTTGGACTCGTCGGGGGGAGGTACTGAAGCTTTCTTT.

The chain combines TRBV6-1 with TRBJ2-5; D call uncertain. The CDR3 is made up of 16 amino acids. From germline, CDR1 is MNHNS and CDR2 SASEGT. V was cut by 2 bases and J by 1 base, with 14 bases left in between. The CDR3 is CASSELGGALQETQYF. CDR3 bases: TGTGCCAGCAGTGAATTGGGCGGAGCCCTCCAAGAGACCCAGTACTTC.

As for this clone: Other nucleotide sequences in the sample specify the same CDR3. The rearrangement uses TRBV6-1 and TRBJ2-7, with D perhaps matching TRBD1 (5 bases). Germline V gene lookup returns CDR1 MNHNS and CDR2 SASEGT. V was trimmed by 6 bases and J by 0 bases, leaving 9 bases between them. This CDR3 has 13 residues. The CDR3 reads CASSPQGSYEQYF. The CDR3 DNA sequence: TGTGCCAGCAGCCCTCAGGGCTCCTACGAGCAGTACTTC.

The chain combines TRBV7-8 with TRBJ2-4; D not resolved. Germline V lookup: CDR1 SGHVS, CDR2 FQNEAQ. Trimming removed 1 base from V and 6 bases from J, with 7 bases in between. The CDR3 runs 13 residues. CDR3 residues: CASSLGVGNIQYF. The CDR3 coding sequence is TGTGCCAGCAGCTTAGGGGTTGGAAACATTCAGTACTTC.

This clone was counted between two and nine times. The chain is built from TRBV7-9 and TRBJ1-4; D is unresolved. Germline assignment: CDR1 SEHNR and CDR2 FQNEAQ (reference sequence). V was cut by 5 bases and J by 4 bases, with 8 bases left in between. The CDR3 length is 13 residues. In DNA form, the CDR3 reads TGTGCCAGCAGCCCGGCCGTTAATGAAAAACTGTTTTTT. Translated: CASSPAVNEKLFF.

The rearrangement links TRBV5-1 to TRBJ1-2, with 7 bases identical to TRBD1. V was pared by 3 bases and J by 4 bases, with 6 bases of the junction left unmatched. CDR1 SGHRS and CDR2 YFSETQ come from the germline V gene. CDR3 length equals 14 residues. The CDR3 region has the DNA TGCGCCAGCAGCTCCGGGACAGCCTCCTATGGCTACACCTTC. The encoded protein is CASSSGTASYGYTF.

The V call is TRBV6-4, the J call TRBJ2-5; 10 nucleotides align to TRBD1. The V segment lost 6 bases and the J segment 7 bases; nucleotides outside the gene matches: 14. CDR1 and CDR2 (germline): MRHNA, SNTAGT. The length of the CDR3 is 16 residues. The CDR3 nucleotides read TGTGCCAGCAGACTACCACCGGGACAGGGGAGGGGGACCCAGTACTTC. Amino acids: CASRLPPGQGRGTQYF.

The table lists this clone with a few counts. V usage is TRBV4-1 and J usage is TRBJ2-7; 8 bases line up with TRBD2. CDR3 length equals 15 residues. The J segment lost 3 bases and the V segment lost 4 bases, leaving 8 bases of the junction unmatched. Looked up from germline, CDR1 is MGHRA and CDR2 is YSYEKL. DNA for the CDR3: TGCGCCAGCAGCCTTTCCTTTAGCGGGATCTACGAGCAGTACTTC. Protein: CASSLSFSGIYEQYF.